The table lists the clone carrying this T cell receptor beta chain with a few counts. The authors combined approximately 200,000 CFSE-labeled responder cells with approximately 200,000 irradiated, violet-dye-labeled stimulator cells in plates. At the end of the reaction, proliferating CFSE-low CD3+CD4+ and CD3+CD8+ responders were sorted. This entry comes from a study of graft-versus-host responses after intestinal transplantation. The ends were cut back, 5 bases at V and 4 bases at J, with 14 bases in the middle. The CDR3 is 14 residues long. The germline V gene encodes CDR1 MNHGY and CDR2 SVAAGI. Here immunoSEQ multiplex PCR was the method, and the copy in TCRdb shows in-frame clones only, minus some. The sample shows thousands of clones, 25% to 30% of them seen only once.

The sequence was obtained from a human patient who received an intestinal transplant. Sequencing was performed on alloreactive CD8+ T cells from a mixed lymphocyte reaction culture, taken before intestinal transplant. Subset of the sample: CFSE-low proliferating T cells sorted from approximately six-day pre-transplant mixed lymphocyte reaction (GvH or HvG direction). The chain joins TRBV6-9 to TRBJ1-2, with no clear D. The CDR3: CASSERGGPYGYTF. CDR3 nucleotide sequence: TGTGCCAGCAGTGAACGCGGAGGGCCCTATGGCTACACCTTC.